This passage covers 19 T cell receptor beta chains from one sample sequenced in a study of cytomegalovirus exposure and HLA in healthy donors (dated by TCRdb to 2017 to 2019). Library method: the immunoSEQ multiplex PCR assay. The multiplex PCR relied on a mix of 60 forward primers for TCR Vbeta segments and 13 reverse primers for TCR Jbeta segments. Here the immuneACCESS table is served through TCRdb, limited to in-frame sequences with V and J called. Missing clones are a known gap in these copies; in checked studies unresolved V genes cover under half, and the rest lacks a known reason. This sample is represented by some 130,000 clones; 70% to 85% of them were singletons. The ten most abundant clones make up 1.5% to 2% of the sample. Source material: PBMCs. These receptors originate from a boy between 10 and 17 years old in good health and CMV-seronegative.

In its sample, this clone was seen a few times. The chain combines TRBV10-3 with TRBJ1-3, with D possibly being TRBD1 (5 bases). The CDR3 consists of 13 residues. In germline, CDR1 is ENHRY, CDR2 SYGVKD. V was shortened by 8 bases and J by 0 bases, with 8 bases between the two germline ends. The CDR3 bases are TGTGCCATCGGAGGGACCTCTGGAAACACCATATATTTT. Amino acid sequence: CAIGGTSGNTIYF.

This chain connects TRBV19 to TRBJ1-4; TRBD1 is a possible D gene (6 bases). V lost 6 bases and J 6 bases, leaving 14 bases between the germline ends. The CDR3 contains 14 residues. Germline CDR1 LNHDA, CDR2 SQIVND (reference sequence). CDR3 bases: TGTGCCAGTAGACCCCAGGGGATCGATGAAAAACTGTTTTTT. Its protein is CASRPQGIDEKLFF.

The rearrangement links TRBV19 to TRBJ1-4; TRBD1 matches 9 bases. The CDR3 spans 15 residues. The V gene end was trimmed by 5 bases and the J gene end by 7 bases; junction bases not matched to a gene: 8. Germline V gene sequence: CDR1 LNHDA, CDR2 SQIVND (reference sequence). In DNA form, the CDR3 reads TGTGCCAGTAGTCCGTGGACAGGGGATTCTGAAAAACTGTTTTTT. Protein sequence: CASSPWTGDSEKLFF.

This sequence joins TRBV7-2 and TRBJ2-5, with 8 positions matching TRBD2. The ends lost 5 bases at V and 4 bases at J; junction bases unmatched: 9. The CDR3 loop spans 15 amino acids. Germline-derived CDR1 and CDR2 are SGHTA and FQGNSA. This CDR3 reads CASSQPLSGIETQYF. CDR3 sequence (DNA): TGTGCCAGCAGCCAGCCCCTTAGCGGGATAGAGACCCAGTACTTC.

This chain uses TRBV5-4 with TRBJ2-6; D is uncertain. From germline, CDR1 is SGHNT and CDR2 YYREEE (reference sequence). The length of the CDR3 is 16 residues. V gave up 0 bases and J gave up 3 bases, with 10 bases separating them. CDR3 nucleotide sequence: TGTGCCAGCAGCTTGGTTAGAGGCGATGGGGCCAACGTCCTGACTTTC. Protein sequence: CASSLVRGDGANVLTF.

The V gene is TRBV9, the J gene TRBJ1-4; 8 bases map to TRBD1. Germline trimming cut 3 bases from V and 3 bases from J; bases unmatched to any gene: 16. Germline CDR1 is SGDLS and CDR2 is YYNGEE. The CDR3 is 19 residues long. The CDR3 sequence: CASSARSGQGGGPNEKLFF. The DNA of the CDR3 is TGTGCCAGCAGCGCCCGATCCGGACAGGGAGGTGGTCCTAATGAAAAACTGTTTTTT. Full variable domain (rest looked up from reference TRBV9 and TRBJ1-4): DSGVTQTPKHLITATGQRVTLRCSPRSGDLSVYWYQQSLDQGLQFLIQYYNGEERAKGNILERFSAQQFPDLHSELNLSSLELGDSALYFCASSARSGQGGGPNEKLFFGSGTQLSVL.

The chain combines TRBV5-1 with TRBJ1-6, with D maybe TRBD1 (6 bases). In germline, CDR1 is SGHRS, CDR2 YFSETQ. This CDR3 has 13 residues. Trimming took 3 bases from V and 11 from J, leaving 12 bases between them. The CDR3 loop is CASSSQGTTPLHF. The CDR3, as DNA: TGCGCCAGCAGCTCTCAGGGGACGACACCCCTCCACTTT.

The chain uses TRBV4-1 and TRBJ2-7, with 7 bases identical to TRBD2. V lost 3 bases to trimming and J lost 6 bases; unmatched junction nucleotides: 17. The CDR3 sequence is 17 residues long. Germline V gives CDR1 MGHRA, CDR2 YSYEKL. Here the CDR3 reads CASSQSRLARNFGEQYF. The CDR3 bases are TGCGCCAGCAGCCAGAGCCGACTAGCCAGAAACTTCGGCGAGCAGTACTTC.

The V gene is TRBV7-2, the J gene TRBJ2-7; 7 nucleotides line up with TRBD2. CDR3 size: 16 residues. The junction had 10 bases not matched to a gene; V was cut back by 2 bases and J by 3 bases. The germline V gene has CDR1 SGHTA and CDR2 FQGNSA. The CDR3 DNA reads TGTGCCAGCAGCTTAAACAGAGGCCTAGCGGACTACGAGCAGTACTTC. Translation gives CASSLNRGLADYEQYF. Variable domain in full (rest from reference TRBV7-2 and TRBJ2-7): GAGVSQSPSNKVTEKGKDVELRCDPISGHTALYWYRQSLGQGLEFLIYFQGNSAPDKSGLPSDRFSAERTGGSVSTLTIQRTQQEDSAVYLCASSLNRGLADYEQYFGPGTRLTVT.

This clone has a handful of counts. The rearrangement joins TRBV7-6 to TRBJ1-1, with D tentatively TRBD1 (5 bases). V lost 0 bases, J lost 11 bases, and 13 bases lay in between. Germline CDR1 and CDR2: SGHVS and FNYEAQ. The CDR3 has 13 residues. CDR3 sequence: CASSLAQGGWAFF. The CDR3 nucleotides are TGTGCCAGCAGCTTAGCTCAGGGAGGTTGGGCTTTCTTT.

The CDR3 DNA sequence: TGTGCCAGCTCACCACCGGGGGGGAATCAGCCCCAGCATTTT. Translation: CASSPPGGNQPQHF. The genes are TRBV18 and TRBJ1-5, with D possibly matching TRBD1 (5 bases). Trimming removed 0 bases from V and 4 bases from J, with 7 bases in between. The germline V gene encodes CDR1 KGHSH and CDR2 LQKENI. The CDR3 covers 14 residues. The full variable domain, in which reference TRBV18 and TRBJ1-5 provide the parts outside the CDR3, is NAGVMQNPRHLVRRRGQEARLRCSPMKGHSHVYWYRQLPEEGLKFMVYLQKENIIDESGMPKERFSAEFPKEGPSILRIQQVVRGDSAAYFCASSPPGGNQPQHFGDGTRLSIL.

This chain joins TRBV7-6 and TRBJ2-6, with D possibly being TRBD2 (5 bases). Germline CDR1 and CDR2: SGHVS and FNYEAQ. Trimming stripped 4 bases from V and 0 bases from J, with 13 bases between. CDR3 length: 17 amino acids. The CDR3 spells CASSSHFGLSGANVLTF. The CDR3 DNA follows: TGTGCCAGCAGCTCACACTTTGGACTCTCTGGGGCCAACGTCCTGACTTTC.

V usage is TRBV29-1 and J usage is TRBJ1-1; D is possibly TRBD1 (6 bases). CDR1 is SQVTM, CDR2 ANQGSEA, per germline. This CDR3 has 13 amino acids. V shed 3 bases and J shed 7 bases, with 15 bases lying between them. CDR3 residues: CSVDRGAGDEAFF. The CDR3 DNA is TGCAGCGTTGATCGGGGGGCGGGGGATGAAGCTTTCTTT. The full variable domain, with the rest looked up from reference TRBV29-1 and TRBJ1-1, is SAVISQKPSRDICQRGTSLTIQCQVDSQVTMMFWYRQQPGQSLTLIATANQGSEATYESGFVIDKFPISRPNLTFSTLTVSNMSPEDSSIYLCSVDRGAGDEAFFGQGTRLTVV.

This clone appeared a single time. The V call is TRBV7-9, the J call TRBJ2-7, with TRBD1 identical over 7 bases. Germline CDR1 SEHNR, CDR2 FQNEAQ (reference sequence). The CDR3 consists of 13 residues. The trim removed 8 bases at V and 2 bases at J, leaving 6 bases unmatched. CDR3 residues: CASSRGQPYEQYF. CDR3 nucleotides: TGTGCCAGCTCAAGGGGACAGCCCTACGAGCAGTACTTC.

This CDR3 is CASFERGRSPYEQYF. CDR3 DNA sequence: TGTGCCAGCTTCGAGCGGGGGAGGTCCCCCTACGAGCAGTACTTC. This chain joins TRBV27 and TRBJ2-7; 8 nucleotides align to TRBD2. CDR1 and CDR2 from the germline V gene are MNHEY and SMNVEV (reference sequence). This CDR3 is 15 amino acids long. The V gene end was trimmed by 8 bases and the J gene end by 2 bases; junction bases not matched to a gene: 11.

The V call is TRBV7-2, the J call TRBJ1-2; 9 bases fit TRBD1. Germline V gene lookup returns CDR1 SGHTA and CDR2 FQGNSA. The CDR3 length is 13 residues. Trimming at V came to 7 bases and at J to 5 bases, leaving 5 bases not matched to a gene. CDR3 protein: CASTEQGAYGYTF. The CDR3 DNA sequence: TGTGCCAGCACTGAACAGGGGGCGTATGGCTACACCTTC.

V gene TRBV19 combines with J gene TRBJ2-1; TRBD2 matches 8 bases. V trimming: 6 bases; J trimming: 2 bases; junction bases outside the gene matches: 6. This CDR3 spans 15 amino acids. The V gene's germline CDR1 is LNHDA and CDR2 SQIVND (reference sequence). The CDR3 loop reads CASSTSGAPYNEQFF. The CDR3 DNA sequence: TGTGCCAGTAGCACTAGCGGAGCTCCCTACAATGAGCAGTTCTTC.

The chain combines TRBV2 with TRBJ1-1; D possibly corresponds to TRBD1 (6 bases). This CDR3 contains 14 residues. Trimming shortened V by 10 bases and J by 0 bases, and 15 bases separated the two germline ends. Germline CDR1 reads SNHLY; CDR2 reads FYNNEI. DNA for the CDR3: TGTGCCACCCTTCGGACAGAGGTGAACACTGAAGCTTTCTTT. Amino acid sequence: CATLRTEVNTEAFF.

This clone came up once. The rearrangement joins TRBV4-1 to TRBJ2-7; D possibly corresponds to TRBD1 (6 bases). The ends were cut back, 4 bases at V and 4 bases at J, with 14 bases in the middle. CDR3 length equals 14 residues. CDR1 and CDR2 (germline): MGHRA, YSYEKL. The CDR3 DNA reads TGCGCCAGCAGCCCCCGGGACACCTCTTACGAGCAGTACTTC. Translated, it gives CASSPRDTSYEQYF.